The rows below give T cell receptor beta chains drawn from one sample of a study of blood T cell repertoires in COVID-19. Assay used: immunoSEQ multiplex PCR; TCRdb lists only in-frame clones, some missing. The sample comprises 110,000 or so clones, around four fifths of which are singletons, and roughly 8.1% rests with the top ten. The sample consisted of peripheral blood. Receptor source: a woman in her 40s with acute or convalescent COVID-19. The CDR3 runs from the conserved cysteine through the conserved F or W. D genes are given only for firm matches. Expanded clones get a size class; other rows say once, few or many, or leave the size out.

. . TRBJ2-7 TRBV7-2 TGTGCCAGCAGCCTTACCGGGGTCTCCTACGAGCAGTACTTC CASSLTGVSYEQYF
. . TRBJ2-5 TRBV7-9 TGTGCCAGCAGCTTAGCGCGAGGGTACCAAGAGACCCAGTACTTC CASSLARGYQETQYF
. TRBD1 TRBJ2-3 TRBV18 TGTGCCAGCTCACCCACAGGGGGCACAGATACGCAGTATTTT CASSPTGGTDTQYF
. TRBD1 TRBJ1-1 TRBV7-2 TGTGCCAGCAGCTTATCAGGGGGTACTGAAGCTTTCTTT CASSLSGGTEAFF
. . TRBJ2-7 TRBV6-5 TGTGCCAGCAGTCACCTAGCTTCCGAGCAGTACTTC CASSHLASEQYF
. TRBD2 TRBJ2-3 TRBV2 TGTGCCAGCGCCCCGCTTAGCGGGGGGCCGGGAGATACGCAGTATTTT CASAPLSGGPGDTQYF
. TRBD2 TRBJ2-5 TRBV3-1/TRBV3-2 TGTGCCAGCAGCCTCCGGACTAGCGGGGGGGCCGAGACCCAGTACTTC CASSLRTSGGAETQYF
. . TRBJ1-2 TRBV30 TGTGCCTGGTTCCGACCTGGGTACACAGGGTTGGGCTACACCTTC CAWFRPGYTGLGYTF
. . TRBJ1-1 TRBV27 TGTGCCAGCAGTTTTGTTACCGGTGGGGCGGCGGCTTTCTTT CASSFVTGGAAAFF
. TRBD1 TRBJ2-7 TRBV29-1 TGCAGCGTCCAGACAGGGACCTTGGGCGAGCAGTACTTC CSVQTGTLGEQYF
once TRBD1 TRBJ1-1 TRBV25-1 TGTGCCAGCAGGACAGGGGTTGGAAGGACTGAAGCTTTCTTT CASRTGVGRTEAFF
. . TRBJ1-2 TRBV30 TGTGCCTGGCGCGGACAGAGGGGAAATCTCGACTATGGCTACACCTTC CAWRGQRGNLDYGYTF
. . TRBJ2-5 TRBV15 TGTGCCACCAGCAGTCCCCCTGGTGAGTTTCGAGAGACCCAGTACTTC CATSSPPGEFRETQYF
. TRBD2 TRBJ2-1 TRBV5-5 TGTGCCAGCAGCTTGAGCCTAGCGGGGGCATCTGAGCAGTTCTTC CASSLSLAGASEQFF
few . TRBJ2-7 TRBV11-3 TGTGCCAGCAGCCTCTCCACGGGGGAGCAGTACTTC CASSLSTGEQYF
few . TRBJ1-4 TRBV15 TGTGCCACCAGCAGAGATAGTGGTGAAAAACTGTTTTTT CATSRDSGEKLFF
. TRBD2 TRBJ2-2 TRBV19 TGTGCCAGTAGTCCCCGGGCTAGCGGGGGGGCATTCGGGGCCGGGGAGCTGTTTTTT CASSPRASGGAFGAGELFF
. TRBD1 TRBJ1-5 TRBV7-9 TGTGCCAGCAGCCTAGACAGGGCAGGTCAGCCCCAGCATTTT CASSLDRAGQPQHF
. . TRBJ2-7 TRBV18 TGTGCCAGCTCACCTTCCCGACAGTCATCCTACGAGCAGTACTTC CASSPSRQSSYEQYF
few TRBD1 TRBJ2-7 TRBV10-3 TGTGCCATCAGTGAGGCGGGGGACAGGGCGTACGAGCAGTACTTC CAISEAGDRAYEQYF
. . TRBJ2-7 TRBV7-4 TGTGCCAGCATAGGTAGATCAGGGGCCCCTAAGGAGCAGTACTTC CASIGRSGAPKEQYF
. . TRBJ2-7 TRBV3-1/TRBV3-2 TGTGCCAGCAGCCAAGAAGCCTACTCCTACGAGCAGTACTTC CASSQEAYSYEQYF
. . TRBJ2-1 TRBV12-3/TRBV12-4 TGTGCCAGCAGTGGGGGAGGTTGGAATGAGCAGTTCTTC CASSGGGWNEQFF
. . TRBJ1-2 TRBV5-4 TGTGCCAGCAGCTCTGACAGGACGGAGGGCTACACCTTC CASSSDRTEGYTF
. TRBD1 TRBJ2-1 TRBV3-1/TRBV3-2 TGTGCCAGCAGTCGGGACAGCTCCATCTACAATGAGCAGTTCTTC CASSRDSSIYNEQFF
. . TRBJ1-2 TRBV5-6 TGTGCCAGCAGCTATCCCCTTTCCCCCCACTATGGCTACACCTTC CASSYPLSPHYGYTF